What follows are 5 T cell receptor beta chains derived from one specimen sequenced in a study of early T cells in non-severe SARS-CoV-2 infection (dated by TCRdb to the early 2020s). The library was generated by 5' RACE. Sequencing was carried out with a NextSeq 500. Through fastp at Q25 and MiXCR, TCRdb rebuilt clones from the public reads, retaining in-frame beta chains. Every CDR3 protein is listed once, alongside the most common genes and DNA of its rows. This sample gives about 23,000 distinct CDR3 sequences in total; around 5% of them show up just once. The ten largest clones capture roughly 4.3% of the sample. The sequencing input was whole blood. The receptors were sampled from an adult who was a healthcare worker with PCR-confirmed SARS-CoV-2 infection or an uninfected control (not recorded which).

This clonotype was seen a handful of times. The V call is TRBV19, the J call TRBJ2-1, with a possible D match to TRBD1 (6 bases). CDR3 length: 12 amino acids. V lost 5 bases to trimming and J lost 10 bases, with 12 bases between them. CDR1 is LNHDA and CDR2 is SQIVND in the germline V gene (reference sequence). This CDR3 reads CASSPPDREQFF. DNA of the CDR3: TGTGCCAGTAGTCCCCCAGACAGGGAGCAGTTCTTC. Supplemented by reference TRBV19 and TRBJ2-1, the full variable domain reads DGGITQSPKYLFRKEGQNVTLSCEQNLNHDAMYWYRQDPGQGLRLIYYSQIVNDFQKGDIAEGYSVSREKKESFPLTVTSAQKNPTAFYLCASSPPDREQFFGPGTRLTVL.

This clonotype has a count of ten or more. The J gene is TRBJ1-1, the V gene TRBV4-1; 7 bases are a match to TRBD1. Unmatched junction bases numbered 12, after V lost 7 bases and J lost 4 bases. CDR3 length: 15 residues. CDR1 and CDR2 (germline): MGHRA, YSYEKL. Written as DNA, the CDR3 is TGCGCCAGCAAGAAAATTGGTAGGGGGCTCACTGAAGCTTTCTTT. This codes for CASKKIGRGLTEAFF.

The chain uses TRBV20-1 and TRBJ1-1, with TRBD1 identical over 9 bases. The CDR3 has 13 amino acids. Unmatched junction bases numbered 5, after V lost 4 bases and J lost 5 bases. The germline V gene has CDR1 DFQATT and CDR2 SNEGSKA (reference sequence). The CDR3 reads CSATDRGDTEAFF. In DNA form, the CDR3 reads TGCAGTGCTACTGACAGGGGGGATACTGAAGCTTTCTTT.

Ten or more counts support this clonotype. The rearrangement links TRBV7-6 to TRBJ1-5, with 9 bases that match TRBD1. CDR1 SGHVS and CDR2 FNYEAQ come from the germline V gene. CDR3 length equals 16 residues. The J segment lost 1 base and the V segment lost 1 base, leaving 2 bases of the junction unmatched. The CDR3 loop is CASSLGQGVSNQPQHF. CDR3 DNA: TGTGCCAGCAGCTTAGGACAGGGGGTAAGCAATCAGCCCCAGCATTTT.

This clonotype was found many times. DNA of the CDR3: TGTGCCAGCAGCTTGTCCTCGGCAGCCCGAATTCAGGAGTACTTC. Amino acids: CASSLSSAARIQEYF. The chain uses TRBV5-8 and TRBJ2-7, with D unclear. The CDR3 is 15 amino acids. The germline V gene encodes CDR1 SGHTS and CDR2 YDEGEE. The germline V and J ends were trimmed by 1 base and 11 bases, with 22 bases remaining between them. The entire variable domain, with the rest obtained from reference TRBV5-8 and TRBJ2-7, is as follows: EAGVTQSPTHLIKTRGQQATLRCSPISGHTSVYWYQQALGLGLQFLLWYDEGEERNRGNFPPRFSGRQFPNYSSELNVNALELEDSALYLCASSLSSAARIQEYFGPGTRLTVT.